This is a list of T cell receptor beta chains from one sample in a study of CD4+ T cells in melanoma. The data were produced by immunoSEQ multiplex PCR, yet TCRdb's version contains in-frame clones alone and is incomplete. The data hold 13,000 or so clones, with 65% to 80% observed a single time. The sequencing input was cells from a culture (not recorded whether cultured in vitro). The receptors were gathered from a human donor with melanoma. Both conserved end residues are part of each CDR3. Each record gives: CDR3 protein, CDR3 DNA, D gene, V gene, J gene, clone size. The D gene is left open where the match is weak. A row's size may be missing; if present it is once, few, many or a size class.

CDR3aa: CASSQEGSPPNYGYTF
CDR3nt: TGCGCCAGCAGCCAAGAGGGCTCCCCGCCAAACTATGGCTACACCTTC
d_gene: -
v_gene: TRBV4-1
j_gene: TRBJ1-2
abundance: -

CDR3aa: CASSQDGGFGNQPQHF
CDR3nt: TGCGCCAGCAGCCAAGACGGCGGATTCGGGAATCAGCCCCAGCATTTT
d_gene: -
v_gene: TRBV4-1
j_gene: TRBJ1-5
abundance: -

CDR3aa: CASSFARSYEQYF
CDR3nt: TGTGCCAGCAGCTTCGCTCGGTCCTACGAGCAGTACTTC
d_gene: -
v_gene: TRBV7-8
j_gene: TRBJ2-7
abundance: -

CDR3aa: CASSMGADTEAFF
CDR3nt: TGTGCCAGCAGTATGGGGGCAGACACTGAAGCTTTCTTT
d_gene: -
v_gene: TRBV6-6
j_gene: TRBJ1-1
abundance: -

CDR3aa: CASSWNSISNEQFF
CDR3nt: TGTGCCAGTAGTTGGAACTCCATCAGCAATGAGCAGTTCTTC
d_gene: -
v_gene: TRBV19
j_gene: TRBJ2-1
abundance: -

CDR3aa: CASSADRWEGNTIYF
CDR3nt: TGTGCCAGCAGTGCTGACAGGTGGGAGGGAAACACCATATATTTT
d_gene: -
v_gene: TRBV6-5
j_gene: TRBJ1-3
abundance: -

CDR3aa: CASSLRNTEAFF
CDR3nt: TGTGCCAGCAGCTTAAGGAACACTGAAGCTTTCTTT
d_gene: -
v_gene: TRBV5-5
j_gene: TRBJ1-1
abundance: -

CDR3aa: CASSRGTSGYEQYF
CDR3nt: TGTGCCAGCAGCCGGGGGACTAGCGGGTACGAGCAGTACTTC
d_gene: TRBD2
v_gene: TRBV5-5
j_gene: TRBJ2-7
abundance: -

CDR3aa: CSVGLAGRYSSYNEQFF
CDR3nt: TGCAGCGTCGGACTAGCGGGGAGGTATAGCTCCTACAATGAGCAGTTCTTC
d_gene: TRBD2
v_gene: TRBV29-1
j_gene: TRBJ2-1
abundance: -

CDR3aa: CASSKQGYSNYGYTF
CDR3nt: TGTGCCAGCAGCAAACAGGGATACTCTAACTATGGCTACACCTTC
d_gene: -
v_gene: TRBV6-5
j_gene: TRBJ1-2
abundance: -

CDR3aa: CASSGQWNTEAFF
CDR3nt: TGTGCCAGCAGTGGACAGTGGAACACTGAAGCTTTCTTT
d_gene: -
v_gene: TRBV2
j_gene: TRBJ1-1
abundance: -

CDR3aa: CAWSLDRREYF
CDR3nt: TGTGCCTGGAGTCTGGACAGGCGAGAGTATTTT
d_gene: TRBD1
v_gene: TRBV30
j_gene: TRBJ2-3
abundance: few

CDR3aa: CASSHGGVGSSVTGELFF
CDR3nt: TGTGCCAGCAGTCATGGGGGGGTCGGGTCGTCCGTTACCGGGGAGCTGTTTTTT
d_gene: TRBD2
v_gene: TRBV2
j_gene: TRBJ2-2
abundance: -

CDR3aa: CASSPDGNTGELFF
CDR3nt: TGCGCCAGCAGCCCCGACGGCAACACCGGGGAGCTGTTTTTT
d_gene: -
v_gene: TRBV5-1
j_gene: TRBJ2-2
abundance: -

CDR3aa: CASSFTGSLNQPQHF
CDR3nt: TGTGCCAGCAGCTTCACGGGGAGTCTCAATCAGCCCCAGCATTTT
d_gene: -
v_gene: TRBV5-6
j_gene: TRBJ1-5
abundance: -

CDR3aa: CASSPGGSGANVLTF
CDR3nt: TGTGCCAGCAGCCCAGGAGGCTCTGGGGCCAACGTCCTGACTTTC
d_gene: -
v_gene: TRBV5-4
j_gene: TRBJ2-6
abundance: few

CDR3aa: CTSVPYETDSQPHSNQPQHF
CDR3nt: TGCACCAGCGTGCCTTACGAAACGGACAGCCAACCTCATAGCAATCAGCCCCAGCATTTT
d_gene: -
v_gene: TRBV1
j_gene: TRBJ1-5
abundance: -

CDR3aa: CASSYGTSPSNPYYTF
CDR3nt: TGTGCCAGCAGTTACGGGACATCCCCGTCCAATCCATACTACACCTTC
d_gene: -
v_gene: TRBV6-6
j_gene: TRBJ1-2
abundance: -

CDR3aa: CASSPQPGTGLAF
CDR3nt: TGTGCCAGCAGTCCGCAACCAGGGACGGGGCTCGCCTTC
d_gene: -
v_gene: TRBV6-5
j_gene: TRBJ1-2
abundance: once

CDR3aa: CASSFDSYYEQYF
CDR3nt: TGCGCCAGCAGCTTCGACTCGTACTACGAGCAGTACTTC
d_gene: -
v_gene: TRBV5-1
j_gene: TRBJ2-7
abundance: -

CDR3aa: CASRGRSPTGELFF
CDR3nt: TGTGCCAGCAGGGGACGGAGTCCCACCGGGGAGCTGTTTTTT
d_gene: -
v_gene: TRBV7-3
j_gene: TRBJ2-2
abundance: few

CDR3aa: CASSREPFSGNTIYF
CDR3nt: TGTGCCAGCAGTCGCGAGCCTTTCTCTGGAAACACCATATATTTT
d_gene: -
v_gene: TRBV4-2
j_gene: TRBJ1-3
abundance: few

CDR3aa: CASGGRNLGRTLNYGYTF
CDR3nt: TGTGCCAGTGGAGGTCGTAACTTGGGTAGGACTTTGAACTATGGCTACACCTTC
d_gene: -
v_gene: TRBV19
j_gene: TRBJ1-2
abundance: -

CDR3aa: CASSPTGVYNSPLHF
CDR3nt: TGTGCCAGCAGCCCGACAGGGGTTTATAATTCACCCCTCCACTTT
d_gene: TRBD1
v_gene: TRBV14
j_gene: TRBJ1-6
abundance: -

CDR3aa: CASSLGHLNTEAFF
CDR3nt: TGTGCCAGCAGCTTGGGGCACTTAAACACTGAAGCTTTCTTT
d_gene: -
v_gene: TRBV7-3
j_gene: TRBJ1-1
abundance: once

CDR3aa: CASSDRGQVQEGQYF
CDR3nt: TGTGCCAGCAGTGACCGCGGACAGGTTCAAGAGGGCCAGTACTTC
d_gene: TRBD1
v_gene: TRBV2
j_gene: TRBJ2-5
abundance: -

CDR3aa: CASSRDRLADYGYTF
CDR3nt: TGTGCCAGCAGCCGAGACAGATTAGCAGACTATGGCTACACCTTC
d_gene: -
v_gene: TRBV7-2
j_gene: TRBJ1-2
abundance: -

CDR3aa: CASSLQALKEKLFF
CDR3nt: TGTGCCAGCAGCTTGCAAGCCTTGAAGGAAAAACTGTTTTTT
d_gene: -
v_gene: TRBV5-5
j_gene: TRBJ1-4
abundance: -

CDR3aa: CSARIGYEQYF
CDR3nt: TGCAGTGCTAGGATCGGCTACGAGCAGTACTTC
d_gene: -
v_gene: TRBV20-1
j_gene: TRBJ2-7
abundance: -

CDR3aa: CASLRTGVGYTF
CDR3nt: TGTGCCAGCTTAAGGACAGGGGTCGGCTACACCTTC
d_gene: TRBD1
v_gene: TRBV2
j_gene: TRBJ1-2
abundance: -

CDR3aa: CASSQALTYEQYF
CDR3nt: TGTGCCAGCAGCCAGGCTCTCACCTACGAGCAGTACTTC
d_gene: -
v_gene: TRBV2
j_gene: TRBJ2-7
abundance: -

CDR3aa: CASSIGTVGANYGYTF
CDR3nt: TGCGCCAGCAGCATAGGGACAGTGGGCGCTAACTATGGCTACACCTTC
d_gene: TRBD1
v_gene: TRBV4-1
j_gene: TRBJ1-2
abundance: -

CDR3aa: CASRFSDRGNNNSPLHF
CDR3nt: TGTGCCAGTAGGTTTTCCGACAGGGGCAATAATAATTCACCCCTCCACTTT
d_gene: TRBD1
v_gene: TRBV19
j_gene: TRBJ1-6
abundance: once

CDR3aa: CAILTGGSGANVLTF
CDR3nt: TGTGCCATCTTGACAGGGGGTTCTGGGGCCAACGTCCTGACTTTC
d_gene: TRBD1
v_gene: TRBV7-9
j_gene: TRBJ2-6
abundance: -

CDR3aa: CASSAQAGELFF
CDR3nt: TGTGCCAGCAGCGCCCAAGCCGGGGAGCTGTTTTTT
d_gene: -
v_gene: TRBV9
j_gene: TRBJ2-2
abundance: -

CDR3aa: CASSESPGGHSGEQFF
CDR3nt: TGCGCCAGCAGTGAGTCGCCAGGGGGACACTCTGGTGAGCAGTTCTTC
d_gene: TRBD1
v_gene: TRBV10-1
j_gene: TRBJ2-1
abundance: -

CDR3aa: CASSLDSGVLDTQYF
CDR3nt: TGCGCCAGCAGCTTGGATAGCGGGGTGTTAGATACGCAGTATTTT
d_gene: TRBD2
v_gene: TRBV5-1
j_gene: TRBJ2-3
abundance: -

CDR3aa: CASSRLRQGGHYEKLFF
CDR3nt: TGTGCCAGCAGTAGACTCCGACAGGGGGGCCATTATGAAAAACTGTTTTTT
d_gene: TRBD1
v_gene: TRBV27
j_gene: TRBJ1-4
abundance: -

CDR3aa: CASSVSTDRGVTQYF
CDR3nt: TGTGCCAGCAGTGTCTCTACCGACAGGGGGGTGACCCAGTACTTC
d_gene: TRBD1
v_gene: TRBV2
j_gene: TRBJ2-5
abundance: -

CDR3aa: CASSFTGTVNTGELFF
CDR3nt: TGTGCCAGCTCGTTTACCGGGACAGTGAACACCGGGGAGCTGTTTTTT
d_gene: TRBD1
v_gene: TRBV18
j_gene: TRBJ2-2
abundance: -

CDR3aa: CATRTGSSEGYTF
CDR3nt: TGTGCCACCCGGACAGGATCTAGCGAAGGCTACACCTTC
d_gene: TRBD1
v_gene: TRBV6-5
j_gene: TRBJ1-2
abundance: -

CDR3aa: CAWSVLETKLFF
CDR3nt: TGTGCCTGGAGTGTATTGGAGACAAAACTGTTTTTT
d_gene: -
v_gene: TRBV30
j_gene: TRBJ1-4
abundance: once

CDR3aa: CASNPTETYEQYF
CDR3nt: TGTGCCAGCAACCCGACAGAGACCTACGAGCAGTACTTC
d_gene: -
v_gene: TRBV6-6
j_gene: TRBJ2-7
abundance: -

CDR3aa: CASSSMGSLSAGELFF
CDR3nt: TGTGCCAGCAGCTCCATGGGGTCTCTGTCTGCCGGGGAGCTGTTTTTT
d_gene: -
v_gene: TRBV7-3
j_gene: TRBJ2-2
abundance: few

CDR3aa: CASSLRTAANYGYTF
CDR3nt: TGTGCCAGCAGCTTACGGACAGCAGCTAACTATGGCTACACCTTC
d_gene: -
v_gene: TRBV7-9
j_gene: TRBJ1-2
abundance: -

CDR3aa: CASTANNEQFF
CDR3nt: TGTGCCAGCACCGCTAACAATGAGCAGTTCTTC
d_gene: -
v_gene: TRBV6-5
j_gene: TRBJ2-1
abundance: -

CDR3aa: CASSPTRADSPLHF
CDR3nt: TGTGCCAGCTCACCAACGAGGGCTGATTCACCCCTCCACTTT
d_gene: -
v_gene: TRBV18
j_gene: TRBJ1-6
abundance: -

CDR3aa: CASSLGQGSYTF
CDR3nt: TGTGCCAGCTCCCTAGGACAGGGGAGCTACACCTTC
d_gene: TRBD1
v_gene: TRBV18
j_gene: TRBJ1-2
abundance: -

CDR3aa: CASSPPGQKDNQPQHF
CDR3nt: TGTGCCAGCTCACCTCCGGGACAAAAGGACAATCAGCCCCAGCATTTT
d_gene: -
v_gene: TRBV18
j_gene: TRBJ1-5
abundance: -

CDR3aa: CASSLSQETQYF
CDR3nt: TGTGCCAGCAGTTTATCCCAAGAGACCCAGTACTTC
d_gene: -
v_gene: TRBV28
j_gene: TRBJ2-5
abundance: few

CDR3aa: CASSSLDGCNEKLFF
CDR3nt: TGTGCCAGCAGCAGCCTGGACGGTTGTAATGAAAAACTGTTTTTT
d_gene: -
v_gene: TRBV21-1
j_gene: TRBJ1-4
abundance: -